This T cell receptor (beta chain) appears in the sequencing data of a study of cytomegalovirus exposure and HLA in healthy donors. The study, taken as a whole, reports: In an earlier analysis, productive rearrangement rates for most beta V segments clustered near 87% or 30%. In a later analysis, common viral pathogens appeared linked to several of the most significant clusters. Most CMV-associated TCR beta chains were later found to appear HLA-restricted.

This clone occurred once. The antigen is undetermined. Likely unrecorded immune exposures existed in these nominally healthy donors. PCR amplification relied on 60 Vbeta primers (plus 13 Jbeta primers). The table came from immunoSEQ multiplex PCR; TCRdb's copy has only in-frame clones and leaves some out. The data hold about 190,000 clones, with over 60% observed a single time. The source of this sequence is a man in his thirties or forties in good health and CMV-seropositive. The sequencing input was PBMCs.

The CDR3 DNA follows: TGCGCCAGCAGCCGTGGTGGACTTGACTATGGCTACACCTTC. Its translation is CASSRGGLDYGYTF. This sequence joins TRBV4-3 and TRBJ1-2; D unclear. Trimming took 4 bases from V and 3 from J, leaving 12 bases between them. CDR1 is LGHNA, CDR2 YSLEER, per germline. This CDR3 is 14 amino acids long.